This T cell receptor (beta chain) was found in a study of T cell responses to AZD1222 COVID-19 vaccine. At the level of the study: The study pooled second doses at about 4 or about 12 weeks. Study results and limitations: Sampling that yielded the repertoires occurred only after the peak T cell response. Clonal diversity may have been underestimated in mostly white British donors.

Assay used: immunoSEQ multiplex PCR; TCRdb lists only in-frame clones, some missing. Found here are roughly 120,000 clones, approximately 83% of them singletons; the top ten hold roughly 1.6%. Details on this clone: No antigen is known for it.

Trimming removed 0 bases at V and 1 base at J, with 10 bases between. The CDR3 loop spans 15 amino acids. Germline CDR1 and CDR2: SGDLS and YYNGEE. This sequence was found in an adult in good health. The specimen comprised peripheral blood, sampled on day 0 of AZD1222 vaccination. This chain links TRBV9 with TRBJ1-1; D gene uncertain. The CDR3 is CASSVEAGTNTEAFF. As DNA, the CDR3 is TGTGCCAGCAGCGTAGAAGCAGGAACGAACACTGAAGCTTTCTTT.